The 24 T cell receptor beta chains below were found in one sample sequenced in a study of blood T cell repertoires in COVID-19. TCRdb's table, derived via immunoSEQ multiplex PCR, lists solely in-frame clones and lacks some. The table records about 210,000 clones, roughly 94% of them present only once. The material sequenced was peripheral blood. The receptor set was obtained from a man aged 25 to 45 with acute or convalescent COVID-19.

The chain employs TRBV18 and TRBJ2-1; a possible D gene is TRBD1 (5 bases). Per germline, CDR1 KGHSH and CDR2 LQKENI. Trimming stripped 6 bases from V and 7 bases from J, with 13 bases between. The length of the CDR3 is 13 residues. CDR3 protein: CASSDTGANEQFF. As DNA, the CDR3 is TGTGCCAGCTCCGACACAGGTGCTAATGAGCAGTTCTTC.

The chain links TRBV5-1 to TRBJ2-5, with D perhaps TRBD2 (6 bases). V was clipped by 0 bases and J by 5 bases, with 17 bases between them. The CDR3 is 16 amino acids. In germline, CDR1 is SGHRS, CDR2 YFSETQ. The chain's CDR3 is CASSLALGSVGETQYF. CDR3 sequence (DNA): TGCGCCAGCAGCTTGGCCCTCGGGAGTGTAGGGGAGACCCAGTACTTC.

This clone was picked up one time. The J gene is TRBJ2-3, the V gene TRBV25-1; D unclear. The ends were cut back, 1 base at V and 2 bases at J, with 10 bases in the middle. This CDR3 region has 15 residues. Germline-derived CDR1 and CDR2 are MGHDK and SYGVNS. CDR3 residues: CASSESLLHTDTQYF. CDR3 sequence (DNA): TGTGCCAGCAGTGAATCTTTGTTACACACAGATACGCAGTATTTT. Full variable domain (remainder filled in from reference TRBV25-1 and TRBJ2-3): EADIYQTPRYLVIGTGKKITLECSQTMGHDKMYWYQQDPGMELHLIHYSYGVNSTEKGDLSSESTVSRIRTEHFPLTLESARPSHTSQYLCASSESLLHTDTQYFGPGTRLTVL.

The chain couples TRBV6-5 to TRBJ2-3; 11 bases line up with TRBD2. From germline, CDR1 is MNHEY and CDR2 SVGAGI. CDR3 length equals 14 residues. Trimming at V came to 8 bases and at J to 1 base, leaving 2 bases not matched to a gene. The CDR3 DNA reads TGTGCCAGCGGGACTAGCGGACGCACAGATACGCAGTATTTT. Translated, it gives CASGTSGRTDTQYF.

The J gene is TRBJ2-2, the V gene TRBV9; D uncertain. From germline, CDR1 is SGDLS and CDR2 YYNGEE. The CDR3 runs to 16 residues. V was pared by 3 bases and J by 7 bases, with 19 bases between. Written as DNA, the CDR3 is TGTGCCAGCAGCGCCGGTTCTCCAAGAAACGGCGGGGAGCTGTTTTTT. Protein product: CASSAGSPRNGGELFF.

The rearrangement links TRBV21-1 to TRBJ2-2; TRBD2 is the table's D call and was not checked against the DNA. TRBV21-1 is labeled a pseudogene. This CDR3 has 18 amino acids. DNA for the CDR3: TGTGCCAGCAGCAAATGGGGACTGCCGAAGTCGAACACCGGGGAGCTGTTTTTT. Translating gives CASSKWGLPKSNTGELFF.

The CDR3 region is CASSKDRASNTGELFF. In DNA form, the CDR3 reads TGTGCCAGCAGCAAAGACAGGGCCTCGAACACCGGGGAGCTGTTTTTT. The chain has TRBV7-3 and TRBJ2-2; TRBD1 aligns across 7 bases. The CDR3 spans 16 residues. J lost 0 bases, V lost 5 bases, and 6 bases had no gene match. The germline V gene encodes CDR1 SGHTA and CDR2 FQGTGA.

The CDR3 loop is CASSYSGTGGQETQYF. CDR3 nucleotides: TGTGCCAGCAGTTACTCGGGGACAGGGGGTCAAGAGACCCAGTACTTC. V and J are TRBV6-5 and TRBJ2-5, with 11 bases matching TRBD1. This CDR3 has 16 residues. Germline V gives CDR1 MNHEY, CDR2 SVGAGI. Trimming removed 0 bases from V and 2 bases from J; junction bases left unmatched: 2.

This clone was picked up one time. This chain links TRBV4-1 with TRBJ2-7; D unresolved. The CDR3 sequence is 17 residues long. Germline lookup yields CDR1 MGHRA and CDR2 YSYEKL. Trimming cost V 0 bases and J 0 bases, with 15 bases left between them. The CDR3 DNA sequence: TGCGCCAGCAGCCAAGAGATTACAGCTACGACCTCCTACGAGCAGTACTTC. Amino acids: CASSQEITATTSYEQYF.

The count of this clone is one. The chain combines TRBV28 with TRBJ2-7; D is undetermined. This CDR3 is 15 amino acids long. Trimming pared 3 bases from V and 6 bases from J, leaving 18 bases between. Germline assignment: CDR1 MDHEN and CDR2 SYDVKM. CDR3 sequence reads: CASSFRGRTSIEQYF. The CDR3 region has the DNA TGTGCCAGCAGTTTTAGAGGCAGAACCTCGATCGAGCAGTACTTC.

The chain has TRBV27 and TRBJ2-7, with a possible D match to TRBD1 (6 bases). There are 15 residues in the CDR3. Trimming cost V 5 bases and J 2 bases, with 16 bases left between them. Germline CDR1 reads MNHEY; CDR2 reads SMNVEV (reference sequence). CDR3 bases: TGTGCCAGCAGTCTCTCTGACAGGTCTCCCTACGAGCAGTACTTC. This sequence encodes CASSLSDRSPYEQYF.

V and J are TRBV18 and TRBJ2-7; the D gene is possibly TRBD1 (5 bases). Trimming shortened V by 3 bases and J by 3 bases, and 12 bases separated the two germline ends. Germline V gives CDR1 KGHSH, CDR2 LQKENI. This CDR3 contains 14 residues. The CDR3 sequence: CASSPSTAGYEQYF. CDR3 DNA: TGTGCCAGCTCACCGTCGACAGCCGGCTACGAGCAGTACTTC. The whole variable domain, remainder taken from reference TRBV18 and TRBJ2-7, is NAGVMQNPRHLVRRRGQEARLRCSPMKGHSHVYWYRQLPEEGLKFMVYLQKENIIDESGMPKERFSAEFPKEGPSILRIQQVVRGDSAAYFCASSPSTAGYEQYFGPGTRLTVT.

Points on this clone: Other DNA sequences in the same sample also yield this CDR3. This sequence joins TRBV3-1 (or the pseudogene TRBV3-2) and TRBJ2-5; 7 positions agree with TRBD2. Germline V gene sequence: CDR1 LGHDT, CDR2 YNNKEL (reference sequence). The V and J ends lost 0 bases and 2 bases, in that order; junction bases with no gene match: 6. The CDR3 is made up of 16 amino acids. The CDR3 nucleotides are TGTGCCAGCAGCCAAGAATTGGCGGGAGATCAAGAGACCCAGTACTTC. Translated, it gives CASSQELAGDQETQYF.

The V gene is TRBV30, the J gene TRBJ2-7; 9 positions match TRBD1. This CDR3 is 13 amino acids long. The germline V gene has CDR1 GTSNPN and CDR2 SVGIG (reference sequence). V lost 6 bases, J lost 3 bases, and 6 bases stayed unmatched. The CDR3 spells CACGMDRGYEQYF. The CDR3 DNA sequence: TGTGCCTGCGGAATGGACAGGGGCTACGAGCAGTACTTC.

The rearrangement links TRBV3-1 (or the pseudogene TRBV3-2) to TRBJ2-1; TRBD2 aligns across 13 bases. The CDR3 extends over 15 amino acids. The germline gives CDR1 LGHDT, CDR2 YNNKEL (reference sequence). V shed 4 bases, J shed 9 bases, and the junction held 6 bases outside the gene matches. The CDR3 region has the DNA TGTGCCAGCAGCCGTACTAGCGGGAGGGCCCGTGAGCAGTTCTTC. This translates into CASSRTSGRAREQFF.

The chain recombines TRBV24-1 with TRBJ2-3; 8 positions match TRBD2. The germline CDR1 and CDR2 sequences are KGHDR and SFDVKD. J was trimmed by 7 bases and V by 4 bases; bases with no gene match: 3. The CDR3 covers 13 residues. DNA of the CDR3: TGTGCCACCAGTGAGCGGGGGGACTATACGCAGTATTTT. It translates to CATSERGDYTQYF.

The chain combines TRBV3-1 (or the pseudogene TRBV3-2) with TRBJ1-1; perhaps TRBD1 as D (6 bases). This CDR3 region has 14 residues. The germline V gene encodes CDR1 LGHDT and CDR2 YNNKEL (reference sequence). V lost 4 bases, J lost 4 bases, and 13 bases lay in between. Here the CDR3 reads CASSRKGGGTEAFF. The CDR3 nucleotides are TGTGCCAGCAGCCGAAAGGGAGGGGGCACTGAAGCTTTCTTT.

The rearrangement links TRBV28 to TRBJ1-1; D not resolved. This CDR3 has 12 amino acids. Trimming removed 7 bases at V and 1 base at J, with 7 bases between. Germline V gene data show CDR1 as MDHEN and CDR2 as SYDVKM. CDR3 sequence (DNA): TGTGCCAGCATCTCAGGGAACACTGAAGCTTTCTTT. This codes for CASISGNTEAFF.

This clone was recorded only once. This chain uses TRBV16 with TRBJ2-1; D might be TRBD2 (5 bases). V was cut by 0 bases and J by 4 bases, with 10 bases left in between. The CDR3 covers 15 residues. CDR1 and CDR2 (germline): KGHSY, FQNENV. As DNA, the CDR3 is TGTGCCAGCAGCCAATCGAGGGAAAGATACAATGAGCAGTTCTTC. This encodes CASSQSRERYNEQFF.

The chain combines TRBV7-2 with TRBJ2-7; D gene ambiguous. The CDR3 spans 16 residues. Germline-derived CDR1 and CDR2 are SGHTA and FQGNSA. Trimming took off 0 bases at V and 0 bases at J, with 12 bases between the two ends. The CDR3 DNA reads TGTGCCAGCAGCTTAGCGGCAGCGTCCCCCTCCTACGAGCAGTACTTC. Protein sequence: CASSLAAASPSYEQYF.

This clone was detected a few times. The genes are TRBV7-3 and TRBJ2-3; 8 nucleotides align to TRBD2. V was clipped by 1 base and J by 1 base; unmatched bases: 7. Germline V gene lookup returns CDR1 SGHTA and CDR2 FQGTGA. This CDR3 spans 17 amino acids. DNA for the CDR3: TGTGCCAGCAGCTTAATTGGGCGGGGGGCCCGCACAGATACGCAGTATTTT. This sequence encodes CASSLIGRGARTDTQYF.

The chain recombines TRBV4-1 with TRBJ2-3; TRBD2 matches at 7 bases. CDR1 MGHRA and CDR2 YSYEKL come from the germline V gene. Germline trimming cut 2 bases from V and 9 bases from J; bases unmatched to any gene: 17. This CDR3 is 17 amino acids long. This chain's CDR3 is CASSQLHPAGPPLTQYF. For the CDR3, the DNA is TGCGCCAGCAGCCAATTGCATCCAGCGGGGCCCCCTCTCACGCAGTATTTT.

This clone was seen just once. This rearrangement joins TRBV5-4 to TRBJ2-3; 8 nucleotides align to TRBD2. This CDR3 spans 16 amino acids. J gave up 14 bases and V 0 bases, and 17 bases lay outside the gene matches. The germline gives CDR1 SGHNT, CDR2 YYREEE (reference sequence). The CDR3 is CASSLELSSGRTSLYF. The DNA of the CDR3 is TGTGCCAGCAGCTTGGAACTATCCAGCGGGAGAACCTCCTTGTATTTT.

V is TRBV28 and J is TRBJ2-7; 8 bases fit TRBD1. The CDR3 loop spans 19 amino acids. J gave up 0 bases and V 3 bases, and 16 bases lay outside the gene matches. Germline V lookup: CDR1 MDHEN, CDR2 SYDVKM. The CDR3 nucleotides are TGTGCCAGCAGTTTCCCCAACAAGCCGGACAGGGTCGGCTCCTACGAGCAGTACTTC. It encodes CASSFPNKPDRVGSYEQYF.